The clone carrying this TCR beta chain was seen a handful of times. RNA transcripts provided the source from which TCR beta CDR3 regions were amplified. HTBI primers drove first-round RT-PCR of the TCR CDR3. TCRdb recomputed calls from the multiplex PCR reads with MiXCR, one row per CDR3 protein. The sample consists of 300,000 to 400,000 distinct CDR3 sequences, 21% of them appearing once. This CDR3 comprises 16 residues. Per the germline V gene, CDR1 is SNHLY and CDR2 is FYNNEI. Trimming removed 3 bases from V and 0 bases from J, with 9 bases in between. The sample comes from a study of T cells in Graves' hyperthyroidism and ophthalmopathy. At the level of the study: At initial diagnosis, before any treatment had begun, peripheral blood was obtained.

Sequences were obtained from blood. The receptor was derived from a woman aged 45-65 years with Graves' hyperthyroidism. The genes are TRBV2 and TRBJ1-6; D not certain. DNA of the CDR3: TGTGCCAGCAGTGATAAGGGAAGCTCCTATAATTCACCCCTCCACTTT. This gives the protein CASSDKGSSYNSPLHF.